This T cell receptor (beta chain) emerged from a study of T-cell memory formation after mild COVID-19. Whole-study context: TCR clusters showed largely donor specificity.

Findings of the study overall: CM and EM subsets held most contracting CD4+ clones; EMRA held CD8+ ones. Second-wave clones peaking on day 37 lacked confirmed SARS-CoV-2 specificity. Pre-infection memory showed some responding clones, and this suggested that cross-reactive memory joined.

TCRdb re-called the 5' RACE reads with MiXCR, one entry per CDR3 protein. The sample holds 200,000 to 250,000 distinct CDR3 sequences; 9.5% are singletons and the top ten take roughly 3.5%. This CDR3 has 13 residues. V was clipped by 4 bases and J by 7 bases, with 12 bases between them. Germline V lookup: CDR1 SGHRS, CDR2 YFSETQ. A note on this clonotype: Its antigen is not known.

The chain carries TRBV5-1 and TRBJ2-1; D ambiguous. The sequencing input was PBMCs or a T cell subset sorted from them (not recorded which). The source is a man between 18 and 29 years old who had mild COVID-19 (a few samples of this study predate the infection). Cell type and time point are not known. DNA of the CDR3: TGCGCCAGCAGCCCCTTGGGCGGAAATGAGCAGTTCTTC. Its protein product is CASSPLGGNEQFF. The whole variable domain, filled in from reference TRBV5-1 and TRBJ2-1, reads KAGVTQTPRYLIKTRGQQVTLSCSPISGHRSVSWYQQTPGQGLQFLFEYFSETQRNKGNFPGRFSGRQFSNSRSEMNVSTLELGDSALYLCASSPLGGNEQFFGPGTRLTVL.